A single T cell receptor beta chain is shown here with its context. The assay was immunoSEQ multiplex PCR, and TCRdb's table has in-frame clones only and misses some. Here the sample spans about 110,000 clones, approximately 90% being singletons. This specimen comes from a study of T cell changes during pregnancy in multiple sclerosis. Per germline, CDR1 SGHDN and CDR2 FVKESK. The CDR3 runs to 17 residues. V dropped 1 base and J dropped 5; count of bases not matched to a gene: 9. The specimen comprised peripheral blood, sampled after pregnancy. V usage is TRBV14 and J usage is TRBJ2-3; 10 bases map to TRBD2. This sequence was found in a female donor with multiple sclerosis, enrolled in a pregnancy study. The CDR3, as DNA: TGTGCCAGCAGCCAAGTTTGGGCTAGCGGGGGAGGAGATACGCAGTATTTT. This gives the protein CASSQVWASGGGDTQYF. The variable domain in full, completed from reference TRBV14 and TRBJ2-3, reads EAGVTQFPSHSVIEKGQTVTLRCDPISGHDNLYWYRRVMGKEIKFLLHFVKESKQDESGMPNNRFLAERTGGTYSTLKVQPAELEDSGVYFCASSQVWASGGGDTQYFGPGTRLTVL.